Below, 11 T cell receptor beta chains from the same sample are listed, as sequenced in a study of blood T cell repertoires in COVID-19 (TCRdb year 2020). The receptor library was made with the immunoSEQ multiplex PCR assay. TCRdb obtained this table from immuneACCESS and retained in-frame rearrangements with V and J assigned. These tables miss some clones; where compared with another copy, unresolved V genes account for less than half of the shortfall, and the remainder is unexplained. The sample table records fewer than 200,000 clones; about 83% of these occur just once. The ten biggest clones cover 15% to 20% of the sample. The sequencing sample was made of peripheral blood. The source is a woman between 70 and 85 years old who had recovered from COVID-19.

The CDR3 here is CASSMPGFDEQYF. The CDR3 DNA follows: TGTGCCAGTAGTATGCCGGGTTTCGACGAGCAGTACTTC. The V gene is TRBV19, the J gene TRBJ2-7; D ambiguous. V lost 3 bases to trimming and J lost 5 bases, with 11 bases between them. Germline CDR1 is LNHDA and CDR2 is SQIVND (reference sequence). The CDR3 runs to 13 residues.

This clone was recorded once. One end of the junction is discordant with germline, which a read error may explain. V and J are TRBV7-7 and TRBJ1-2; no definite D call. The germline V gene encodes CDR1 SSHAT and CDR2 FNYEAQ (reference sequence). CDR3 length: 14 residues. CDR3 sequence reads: CASSLRRRGYGYTF. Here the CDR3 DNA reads TGTGCTAGCAGCTTACGGCGCCGGGGCTATGGCTACACCTTC.

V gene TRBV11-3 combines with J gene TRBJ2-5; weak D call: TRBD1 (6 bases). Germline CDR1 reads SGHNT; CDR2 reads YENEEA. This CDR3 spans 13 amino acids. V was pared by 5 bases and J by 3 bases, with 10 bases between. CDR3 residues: CASSPGVEETQYF. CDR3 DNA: TGTGCCAGCAGCCCAGGGGTGGAAGAGACCCAGTACTTC. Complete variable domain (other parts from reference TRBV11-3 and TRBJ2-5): EAGVVQSPRYKIIEKKQPVAFWCNPISGHNTLYWYLQNLGQGPELLIRYENEEAVDDSQLPKDRFSAERLKGVDSTLKIQPAELGDSAVYLCASSPGVEETQYFGPGTRLLVL.

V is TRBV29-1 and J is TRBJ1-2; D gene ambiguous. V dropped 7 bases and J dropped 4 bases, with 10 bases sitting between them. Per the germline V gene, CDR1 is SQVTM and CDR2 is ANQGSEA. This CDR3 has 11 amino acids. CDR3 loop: CSGAGSYGYTF. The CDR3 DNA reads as TGCAGCGGGGCCGGGAGCTATGGCTACACCTTC.

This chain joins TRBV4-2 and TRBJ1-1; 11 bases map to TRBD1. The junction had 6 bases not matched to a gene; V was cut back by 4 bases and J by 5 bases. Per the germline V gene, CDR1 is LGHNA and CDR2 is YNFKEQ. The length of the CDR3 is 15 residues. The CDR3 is CASSPRDRGWTEAFF. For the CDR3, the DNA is TGTGCCAGCAGCCCCCGGGACAGGGGGTGGACTGAAGCTTTCTTT.

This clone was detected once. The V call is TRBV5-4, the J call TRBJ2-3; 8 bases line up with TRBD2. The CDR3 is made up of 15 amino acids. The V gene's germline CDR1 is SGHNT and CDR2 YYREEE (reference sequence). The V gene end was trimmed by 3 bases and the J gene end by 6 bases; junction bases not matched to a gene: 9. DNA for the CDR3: TGTGCCAGCAGCTCAAACCCGGGGGGGCGGGATACGCAGTATTTT. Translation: CASSSNPGGRDTQYF. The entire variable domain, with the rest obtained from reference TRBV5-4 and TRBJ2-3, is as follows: ETGVTQSPTHLIKTRGQQVTLRCSSQSGHNTVSWYQQALGQGPQFIFQYYREEENGRGNFPPRFSGLQFPNYSSELNVNALELDDSALYLCASSSNPGGRDTQYFGPGTRLTVL.

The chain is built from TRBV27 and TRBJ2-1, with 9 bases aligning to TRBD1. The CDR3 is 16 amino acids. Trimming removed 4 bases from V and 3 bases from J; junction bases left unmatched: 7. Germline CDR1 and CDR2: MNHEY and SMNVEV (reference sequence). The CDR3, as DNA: TGTGCCAGCAGTTCCTACAGGGGGCTGGTCTACAATGAGCAGTTCTTC. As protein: CASSSYRGLVYNEQFF.

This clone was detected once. The CDR3 loop is CAISYPGQGSYEQYF. The CDR3, as DNA: TGTGCCATCAGTTATCCGGGACAGGGATCCTACGAGCAGTACTTC. The chain has TRBV10-3 and TRBJ2-7; 9 positions match TRBD1. From germline, CDR1 is ENHRY and CDR2 SYGVKD. This CDR3 has 15 residues. The junction had 6 bases not matched to a gene; V was cut back by 5 bases and J by 1 base.

The CDR3 is CARSLVPETYEQYF. In DNA, the CDR3 is TGTGCCAGAAGCTTGGTACCGGAGACCTACGAGCAGTACTTC. The rearrangement links TRBV5-3 to TRBJ2-7, with D unresolved. TRBV5-3 falls under the ORF class, with uncertain function. The CDR3 consists of 14 residues. The ends were cut back, 0 bases at V and 2 bases at J, with 9 bases in the middle.

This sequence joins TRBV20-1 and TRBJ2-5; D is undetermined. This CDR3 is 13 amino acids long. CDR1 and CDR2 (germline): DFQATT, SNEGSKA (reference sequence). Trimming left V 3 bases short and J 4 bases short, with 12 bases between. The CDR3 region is CSASGPTGETQYF. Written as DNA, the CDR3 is TGCAGTGCTAGTGGGCCGACGGGAGAGACCCAGTACTTC.

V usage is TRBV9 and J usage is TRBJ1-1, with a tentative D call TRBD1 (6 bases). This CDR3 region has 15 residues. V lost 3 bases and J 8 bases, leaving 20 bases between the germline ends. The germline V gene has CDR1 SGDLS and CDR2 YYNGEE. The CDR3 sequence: CASSATTDSAVEAFF. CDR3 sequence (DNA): TGTGCCAGCAGCGCAACGACGGACAGTGCGGTGGAAGCTTTCTTT.